These T cell receptor beta chains were read from a single sample in a study of metastatic and nonmetastatic thyroid tumors. Using MiXCR, TCRdb reanalyzed the PCR reads. The sample holds roughly 3,900 clones, 36% seen once. Sequences were obtained from tumor tissue. These receptors all stem from a female donor with papillary thyroid cancer or a benign thyroid nodule (not recorded which). Some clones in this sample may be carry-over from other donors' samples. The conserved cysteine and the conserved F or W are not part of the CDR3 here. Fields, in order: J gene, V gene, clone size, CDR3 protein. A row's size may be missing; if present it is once, few, many or a size class.

TRBJ2-7	TRBV4-3	few	ASSQDSPYQEQY
TRBJ1-1	TRBV6-1	few	ASSEWQTNTEAF
TRBJ2-1	TRBV10-2	few	ASSESTATGHEQF
TRBJ2-5	TRBV6-1	few	ASRESGGETQY
TRBJ2-3	TRBV27	-	ASSRASGRIADTQY
TRBJ2-5	TRBV13	-	ASSNTGKGETQY
TRBJ2-7	TRBV11-2	-	ASSPGQGAEEQY
TRBJ2-5	TRBV20-1	-	SARTSSGGDQEAQY
TRBJ2-5	TRBV7-9	-	ASSPGGGEETQY
TRBJ2-7	TRBV27	-	ASSSGAGETPYEQY
TRBJ1-1	TRBV6-1	few	ASQTGGYMNTEAF
TRBJ2-5	TRBV15	-	ATRGSGYQETQY
TRBJ2-7	TRBV11-2	few	ASSGGLAAEQY
TRBJ2-4	TRBV12-3/TRBV12-4	-	ASSFSVKNIQH
TRBJ2-7	TRBV6-5	-	ASSSDMTGEQY
TRBJ1-5	TRBV19	-	ASSIPGYSNQPQH
TRBJ2-2	TRBV20-1	-	SAKASNTGELF
TRBJ2-3	TRBV9	-	ASSVASGRTDTQY
TRBJ2-7	TRBV20-1	-	SARGKDYEQY
TRBJ2-3	TRBV9	-	ASSASGSTDTQY
TRBJ1-2	TRBV6-2/TRBV6-3	few	ASSYTYRAFYYGYT
TRBJ2-7	TRBV6-6	few	ASSYTARTSGSGSEQY
TRBJ2-7	TRBV27	few	ASSLAGGREQY
TRBJ1-2	TRBV28	-	ASSLGQNYGYT
TRBJ1-6	TRBV6-1	-	ASKDSSYNSPLH
TRBJ2-5	TRBV7-7	once	ASSLGAAETQY
TRBJ1-6	TRBV2	-	ASRGRVGNSPLH
-	TRBV7-3	once	ASSLQGGAAYNEQF
TRBJ1-5	TRBV6-7	few	ASSYSKPGTCNQPQH
TRBJ1-2	TRBV18	-	ASSLTGVDYGYT
TRBJ1-6	TRBV19	-	ATKQGAQLNSPLH
TRBJ1-3	TRBV5-1	-	ASSSTGDGNTIY
TRBJ1-2	TRBV4-2	-	ASSLLQGAEGYT
TRBJ1-1	TRBV25-1	-	ASSDGGKDTEAF
TRBJ2-1	TRBV20-1	-	SARDPESGPNLYEQF
TRBJ2-2	TRBV28	-	ASISDSTGELS
TRBJ1-2	TRBV20-1	-	SASPRDYGYT
TRBJ1-2	TRBV6-1	-	ASSRTGGAPLGYT
TRBJ1-2	TRBV7-8	few	ASSPTGQPYYGYT
TRBJ2-5	TRBV7-2	-	ASIPGPGGGVSQY
TRBJ1-2	TRBV5-6	-	ASSLDTNYGYT